The rows below give T cell receptor beta chains drawn from one sample of a study of lymphopenia after photon versus proton radiotherapy. The repertoire was sequenced with immunoSEQ multiplex PCR; TCRdb's copy has only in-frame clones and lacks some. Of 150,000 to 200,000 clones listed, around 85% were seen once; the top ten hold around 5%. The sequenced sample was peripheral blood, obtained from a patient treated with photon-based radiotherapy. Source of these receptors: a man in his forties or fifties with gastric cancer. Each CDR3 is given with its conserved first and last residue. A D gene is named only where the DNA matches it firmly. Size is stated for part of the rows, as once, few or many counts, or as a class when the clone is expanded.

clone size: NA
J gene: TRBJ1-2
D gene: NA
V gene: TRBV7-9
CDR3 protein: CASSLGGAADYGYTF
CDR3 DNA: TGTGCCAGCAGCTTAGGGGGCGCAGCGGACTATGGCTACACCTTC

clone size: NA
J gene: TRBJ2-3
D gene: NA
V gene: TRBV7-2
CDR3 protein: CASSFRGMSTDTQYF
CDR3 DNA: TGTGCCAGCAGCTTTCGCGGGATGAGTACAGATACGCAGTATTTT

clone size: NA
J gene: TRBJ1-5
D gene: NA
V gene: TRBV7-6
CDR3 protein: CASSLRPADSQNQPQHF
CDR3 DNA: TGTGCCAGCAGCTTAAGGCCGGCGGACAGCCAAAATCAGCCCCAGCATTTT

clone size: NA
J gene: TRBJ1-5
D gene: TRBD1
V gene: TRBV9
CDR3 protein: CASSAGGGQPQHF
CDR3 DNA: TGTGCCAGCAGCGCAGGGGGCGGTCAGCCCCAGCATTTT

clone size: NA
J gene: TRBJ2-5
D gene: TRBD2
V gene: TRBV27
CDR3 protein: CASSSTGTSQETQYF
CDR3 DNA: TGTGCCAGCAGCTCCACCGGGACTAGCCAAGAGACCCAGTACTTC

clone size: NA
J gene: TRBJ1-2
D gene: NA
V gene: TRBV29-1
CDR3 protein: CSVVGGEDYGYTF
CDR3 DNA: TGCAGCGTTGTCGGCGGAGAAGACTATGGCTACACCTTC

clone size: NA
J gene: TRBJ2-4
D gene: TRBD1
V gene: TRBV2
CDR3 protein: CASSWTGGKNIQYF
CDR3 DNA: TGTGCCAGCAGCTGGACAGGGGGCAAAAACATTCAGTACTTC

clone size: NA
J gene: TRBJ1-1
D gene: TRBD1
V gene: TRBV5-1
CDR3 protein: CASSLEGTGGVYTEAFF
CDR3 DNA: TGCGCCAGCAGCTTGGAAGGGACAGGGGGCGTCTACACTGAAGCTTTCTTT

clone size: NA
J gene: TRBJ2-7
D gene: TRBD2
V gene: TRBV6-1
CDR3 protein: CASSDLGRGWEGYEQYF
CDR3 DNA: TGTGCCAGCAGTGACTTAGGCCGCGGGTGGGAGGGTTACGAGCAGTACTTC

clone size: NA
J gene: TRBJ1-2
D gene: NA
V gene: TRBV4-1
CDR3 protein: CASSQTSGMGYGYTF
CDR3 DNA: TGCGCCAGCAGCCAAACCTCAGGGATGGGCTATGGCTACACCTTC

clone size: NA
J gene: TRBJ1-1
D gene: TRBD1
V gene: TRBV7-2
CDR3 protein: CASSLDRGFHTEAFF
CDR3 DNA: TGTGCCAGCAGCTTGGACAGGGGGTTTCACACTGAAGCTTTCTTT

clone size: NA
J gene: TRBJ2-1
D gene: NA
V gene: TRBV7-9
CDR3 protein: CASTVTSYNEQFF
CDR3 DNA: TGTGCCAGCACCGTGACTAGCTACAATGAGCAGTTCTTC

clone size: once
J gene: TRBJ2-7
D gene: TRBD2
V gene: TRBV27
CDR3 protein: CASSPSASGSYEQYF
CDR3 DNA: TGTGCCAGCAGTCCCTCCGCTAGCGGGAGTTACGAGCAGTACTTC

clone size: NA
J gene: TRBJ1-5
D gene: TRBD1
V gene: TRBV11-2
CDR3 protein: CASSLVAGGTAQPQHF
CDR3 DNA: TGTGCCAGCAGCTTAGTCGCAGGGGGTACGGCTCAGCCCCAGCATTTT